This is a list of T cell receptor beta chains from one sample in a study of T cell responses to AZD1222 COVID-19 vaccine. Sequencing was performed with immunoSEQ multiplex PCR; in TCRdb, only in-frame clones are kept and a portion is missing. The sample shows about 94,000 clones, roughly 89% of them seen only once. The sequenced sample was peripheral blood, obtained on day 0 of AZD1222 vaccination. The receptors derive from an adult in good health. Each CDR3 is given with its conserved first and last residue. The D gene is left open where the match is weak. Where a row states a size, it is once, few, many or the class of an expanded clone; other rows omit it.

-,few,TRBJ1-6,TRBV7-3,TGTGCCAGGCCCGGTATGGGTAATTCACCCCTCCACTTT,CARPGMGNSPLHF
TRBD1,-,TRBJ1-6,TRBV5-6,TGTGCCAGCAGCTTATACCGGGACAGGGGGATGGATTCACCCCTCCACTTT,CASSLYRDRGMDSPLHF
-,-,TRBJ2-1,TRBV25-1,TGTGCCAGCAGCTTCTCAGGGTGGGAGCCCTACAATGAGCAGTTCTTC,CASSFSGWEPYNEQFF
TRBD2,-,TRBJ2-3,TRBV2,TGTGCCAGTCAGAGAACTAGCGGGGGGCGGCGCCATGGGAGCACAGATACGCAGTATTTT,CASQRTSGGRRHGSTDTQYF
TRBD1,once,TRBJ1-5,TRBV6-5,TGTGCCAGCAGGGAGACAGGGGGGAATCAGCCCCAGCATTTT,CASRETGGNQPQHF
TRBD1,-,TRBJ1-6,TRBV6-2/TRBV6-3,TGTGCCAGCAGTTATCCCGACAGGGTGCTCCACTTT,CASSYPDRVLHF
TRBD1,large,TRBJ2-5,TRBV7-3,TGTGCCAGCAGCGACAACCCGGGACAGGGGGCGGAGGAGACCCAGTACTTC,CASSDNPGQGAEETQYF
-,-,TRBJ1-1,TRBV5-1,TGCGCCAGCAGCTTGCTGCCCGGGGGCACGGATATGAACACTGAAGCTTTCTTT,CASSLLPGGTDMNTEAFF
TRBD1,once,TRBJ2-6,TRBV3-1/TRBV3-2,TGTGCCAGCAGCCAAGACCAGGGGGTCGCTGGGGCCAACGTCCTGACTTTC,CASSQDQGVAGANVLTF
-,-,TRBJ1-6,TRBV7-3,TGTGCCAGCAGCTTCGGACAGAGCAATTCACCCCTCCACTTT,CASSFGQSNSPLHF
TRBD2,-,TRBJ2-1,TRBV6-2/TRBV6-3,TGTGCCAGCAGCTCCGGGACTAGTTGGTACAATGAGCAGTTCTTC,CASSSGTSWYNEQFF
-,-,TRBJ2-7,TRBV21-1,TGTGCCAGCAACTCCGGTAGAGGAGGGCAGGACTTCATATTCTACGAGCAGTACTTC,CASNSGRGGQDFIFYEQYF
TRBD2,-,TRBJ2-3,TRBV9,TGTGCCAGCAGCGGACTGGGCGGGGGGGCCCCAGATACGCAGTATTTT,CASSGLGGGAPDTQYF
-,-,TRBJ2-1,TRBV2,TGTGCCAGCAGTTCTGGGCACAATGAGCAGTTCTTC,CASSSGHNEQFF
-,-,TRBJ2-2,TRBV6-2/TRBV6-3,TGTGCCAGCACCCCGGGGAACACCGGGGAGCTGTTTTTT,CASTPGNTGELFF
-,-,TRBJ1-5,TRBV2,TGTGCCAGCAGTGAATTATCTGGGATTAGCAATCAGCCCCAGCATTTT,CASSELSGISNQPQHF
TRBD2,-,TRBJ2-5,TRBV6-5,TGTGCCAGCAGAACCAGGCGGGGGGCCCAAGAGACCCAGTACTTC,CASRTRRGAQETQYF
TRBD1,once,TRBJ2-7,TRBV2,TGTGCCAGCAGTGTCGGACAGGGGGGGTACGAGCAGTACTTC,CASSVGQGGYEQYF
-,-,TRBJ1-1,TRBV19,TGTGCCAGTAGTATCAGCGTGAACACTGAAGCTTTCTTT,CASSISVNTEAFF
-,-,TRBJ2-2,TRBV6-5,TGTGCCAGCAGTTACGGGGAGTACACCGGGGAGCTGTTTTTT,CASSYGEYTGELFF
-,-,TRBJ2-2,TRBV14,TGTGCCAGCAGCCAGTATCAAACCGGGGAGCTGTTTTTT,CASSQYQTGELFF
-,-,TRBJ1-5,TRBV20-1,TGCAGTGCTAGTTCTCCGAGGGCGGGCAATCAGCCCCAGCATTTT,CSASSPRAGNQPQHF
TRBD1,-,TRBJ1-4,TRBV19,TGTGCCAGTAGCGGTAGGAGCAGGGGGTATGGTGAAAAACTGTTTTTT,CASSGRSRGYGEKLFF
TRBD1,once,TRBJ1-5,TRBV19,TGTGCCAGTAGTATTTACCTGACAGGGGGTCAGCCCCAGCATTTT,CASSIYLTGGQPQHF
-,-,TRBJ1-1,TRBV11-2,TGTGCCAGCAGCCCACCCGTTACGGGACTCCTCATCGGGAACACTGAAGCTTTCTTT,CASSPPVTGLLIGNTEAFF
TRBD1,-,TRBJ1-5,TRBV7-2,TGTGCCAGCAGCTTAGCGGGGACAGATTTCAATCAGCCCCAGCATTTT,CASSLAGTDFNQPQHF
-,-,TRBJ1-3,TRBV2,TGTGCCAGCGAGAGTCAGGGAATCTCTGGAAACACCATATATTTT,CASESQGISGNTIYF
-,-,TRBJ2-1,TRBV5-4,TGTGCCAGCAGCTTGGTTGGACAGTACAATGAGCAGTTCTTC,CASSLVGQYNEQFF
-,few,TRBJ1-3,TRBV29-1,TGCAGCGTTGATCGGCAGCTTGCTGGAAACACCATATATTTT,CSVDRQLAGNTIYF
-,-,TRBJ1-2,TRBV6-5,TGTGCCAGCACCCACGAGGGCAATCGCTACACCTTC,CASTHEGNRYTF
-,once,TRBJ2-4,TRBV4-3,TGCGCCAGCAGCCGACGGAGCGCTGGAGGGGACATTCAGTACTTC,CASSRRSAGGDIQYF